The 20 T cell receptor beta chains presented below share a single source sample, sequenced in a study of long-term antiretroviral therapy in people with HIV. Samples were assayed with immunoSEQ v3.0 at survey level. Using immunoSEQ multiplex PCR, the repertoire was profiled, and TCRdb retains in-frame clones only, with some absent. The sample has some 28,000 clones; over 75% are singletons. The sequenced sample was unsorted PBMCs, obtained 1.5 years before starting antiretroviral therapy. Every receptor here comes from a man between 18 and 35 years old with HIV.

The chain combines TRBV5-8 with TRBJ1-1, with a tentative D call TRBD1 (6 bases). Trimming pared 5 bases from V and 3 bases from J, leaving 11 bases between. Germline V gives CDR1 SGHTS, CDR2 YDEGEE. The CDR3 is 13 residues long. The CDR3 nucleotides are TGTGCCAGCAGGTACACAGGGCACACTGAAGCTTTCTTT. Protein: CASRYTGHTEAFF.

The rearrangement links TRBV6-5 to TRBJ1-4; the match to TRBD1 covers 9 bases. With V trimmed by 7 bases and J by 7 bases, 10 bases remained unmatched. The CDR3 spans 15 residues. Germline CDR1 is MNHEY and CDR2 is SVGAGI. This chain's CDR3 is CASNSRRDRVEKLFF. The DNA for the CDR3 is TGTGCCAGCAACTCGCGCCGGGACAGGGTTGAAAAACTGTTTTTT.

The chain uses TRBV4-1 and TRBJ1-1; D not certain. Germline CDR1 is MGHRA and CDR2 is YSYEKL. V was pared by 3 bases and J by 2 bases, with 10 bases between. The length of the CDR3 is 14 residues. In DNA, the CDR3 is TGCGCCAGCAGCCAGCCAGGCTTTAACACTGAAGCTTTCTTT. Its protein is CASSQPGFNTEAFF.

The J gene is TRBJ2-3, the V gene TRBV15; either TRBD1 or TRBD2 may fit D (6 bases each). Trimming pared 6 bases from V and 0 bases from J, leaving 13 bases between. CDR1 and CDR2 (germline): LNHNV, YYDKDF (reference sequence). The CDR3 contains 15 residues. The CDR3 DNA reads as TGTGCCACCAGTTCTCAGGGGACTAGCACAGATACGCAGTATTTT. This codes for CATSSQGTSTDTQYF.

DNA of the CDR3: TGTGCCAGCAGTAGCGGGGAGGTGGGGACCCAGTACTTC. It yields the protein CASSSGEVGTQYF. This sequence joins TRBV2 and TRBJ2-5; the match to TRBD2 covers 7 bases. The CDR3 runs to 13 residues. V was pared by 5 bases and J by 7 bases, with 7 bases of the junction left unmatched. Germline values: CDR1 SNHLY, CDR2 FYNNEI.

The chain combines TRBV7-9 with TRBJ2-7; 9 bases agree with TRBD1. CDR1 is SEHNR, CDR2 FQNEAQ, per germline (reference sequence). V lost 5 bases to trimming and J lost 1 base; unmatched junction nucleotides: 3. The CDR3 covers 14 residues. The chain's CDR3 is CASSRDRESYEQYF. The CDR3 DNA is TGTGCCAGCAGCCGGGACAGGGAGTCCTACGAGCAGTACTTC.

As to this clone: At one of its ends the junction is not consistent with the germline gene, which may arise from a read error. V and J are TRBV7-9 and TRBJ2-3; 8 nucleotides align to TRBD2. The CDR3 covers 15 residues. The germline CDR1 and CDR2 sequences are SEHNR and FQNEAQ (reference sequence). The CDR3 sequence: CAGSLGTSRTDTQYF. The CDR3 DNA reads as TGTGCCGGCAGCTTAGGGACTAGTCGGACAGATACGCAGTATTTT.

The chain joins TRBV4-2 to TRBJ2-1, with a tentative D call TRBD1 (5 bases). Trimming left V 5 bases short and J 0 bases short, with 14 bases between. This CDR3 comprises 16 residues. The germline gives CDR1 LGHNA, CDR2 YNFKEQ. The DNA of the CDR3 is TGTGCCAGCAGCAAAGGGGCAGCTAGCTCCTACAATGAGCAGTTCTTC. Residues: CASSKGAASSYNEQFF.

For the CDR3, the DNA is TGTGCCAGCAGCCAGGCACTCGGGACAGTCGAGCAGTACTTC. Translation: CASSQALGTVEQYF. The chain recombines TRBV5-4 with TRBJ2-7; 7 nucleotides match TRBD1. V shed 4 bases and J 6 bases; nucleotides not matched to a gene: 10. The V gene's germline CDR1 is SGHNT and CDR2 YYREEE (reference sequence). This CDR3 has 14 residues.

The gene calls are TRBV6-1 and TRBJ1-6; no firm D call. This CDR3 has 11 residues. Between the trimmed V and J ends, which lost 4 bases and 9 bases, there was a span of 4 bases. Germline assignment: CDR1 MNHNS and CDR2 SASEGT. Here the CDR3 DNA reads TGTGCCAGCAGTGTAAGTTCACCCCTCCACTTT. Protein: CASSVSSPLHF.

The chain links TRBV18 to TRBJ2-3; D may be TRBD1 (5 bases). V was trimmed by 1 base and J by 0 bases, leaving 17 bases between them. CDR1 and CDR2 from the germline V gene are KGHSH and LQKENI. This CDR3 has 18 residues. As DNA, the CDR3 is TGTGCCAGCTCACCACGGTCGCTGGTCCAGGGAAGCACAGATACGCAGTATTTT. Its protein is CASSPRSLVQGSTDTQYF.

V and J are TRBV29-1 and TRBJ2-7; D is unresolved. The germline CDR1 and CDR2 sequences are SQVTM and ANQGSEA. V was cut by 2 bases and J by 0 bases, with 8 bases left in between. This CDR3 has 13 amino acids. The CDR3 loop is CSVELESSYEQYF. CDR3 DNA sequence: TGCAGCGTTGAACTGGAGAGCTCCTACGAGCAGTACTTC.

The genes are TRBV19 and TRBJ2-7, with 10 bases that match TRBD2. This CDR3 has 14 residues. With 6 bases clipped from V and 3 bases from J, the junction kept 5 bases outside the gene matches. Germline values: CDR1 LNHDA, CDR2 SQIVND (reference sequence). In DNA, the CDR3 is TGTGCCAGTAGCGAACTAGCGGGATACTACGAGCAGTACTTC. This gives the protein CASSELAGYYEQYF.

This chain connects TRBV7-6 to TRBJ2-5; D is undetermined. Looked up from germline, CDR1 is SGHVS and CDR2 is FNYEAQ. The CDR3 consists of 12 residues. Trimming removed 5 bases at V and 0 bases at J, with 4 bases between. CDR3 protein: CASSRYQETQYF. The DNA of the CDR3 is TGTGCCAGCAGCCGGTACCAAGAGACCCAGTACTTC.

This chain connects TRBV7-9 to TRBJ1-2, with 8 bases that match TRBD1. CDR3 length: 15 residues. V was clipped by 4 bases and J by 3 bases; unmatched bases: 7. The germline V gene encodes CDR1 SEHNR and CDR2 FQNEAQ (reference sequence). The chain's CDR3 is CASSSHQGADYGYTF. CDR3 nucleotide sequence: TGTGCCAGCAGCTCCCACCAGGGGGCTGACTATGGCTACACCTTC.

The rearrangement uses TRBV30 and TRBJ1-5; 7 bases fit TRBD1. Per the germline V gene, CDR1 is GTSNPN and CDR2 is SVGIG (reference sequence). CDR3 length: 15 residues. The trim removed 3 bases at V and 3 bases at J, leaving 8 bases unmatched. The CDR3 nucleotides are TGTGCCTGGAGACCCCGGGACAGACCCAATCAGCCCCAGCATTTT. Protein: CAWRPRDRPNQPQHF.

V usage is TRBV18 and J usage is TRBJ1-4; D unclear. The CDR3 has 12 residues. V was cut by 4 bases and J by 5 bases, with 5 bases left in between. Germline assignment: CDR1 KGHSH and CDR2 LQKENI. The CDR3 bases are TGTGCCAGCTCACGCGGGAATGAAAAACTGTTTTTT. Protein product: CASSRGNEKLFF.

V and J are TRBV9 and TRBJ1-2, with a possible D match to TRBD1 (5 bases). The V end was cut by 0 bases, the J end by 7 bases, with 7 bases between. This CDR3 contains 12 residues. Germline CDR1 and CDR2: SGDLS and YYNGEE. In DNA form, the CDR3 reads TGTGCCAGCAGCGTAGGGGGGGGTGGCTACACCTTC. As protein: CASSVGGGGYTF.

The chain has TRBV28 and TRBJ2-7; tentatively, D is TRBD1 or TRBD2 (5 bases each). The germline V and J ends were trimmed by 6 bases and 5 bases, with 14 bases remaining between them. CDR1 is MDHEN, CDR2 SYDVKM, per germline. This CDR3 has 13 residues. Here the CDR3 reads CASSSLGVDEQYF. In nucleotides, the CDR3 is TGTGCCAGCAGCTCCCTGGGGGTAGACGAGCAGTACTTC.

The gene calls are TRBV5-4 and TRBJ1-1; possibly TRBD1 for D (5 bases). CDR3 length equals 13 residues. The germline CDR1 and CDR2 sequences are SGHNT and YYREEE (reference sequence). Deletions cut 5 bases from V and 10 bases from J, with 18 bases between. The CDR3, as DNA: TGTGCCAGCAGACAAACCATTGGGGGGAGAGCTTTCTTT. This translates into CASRQTIGGRAFF. Full variable domain (outside the CDR3, taken from reference TRBV5-4 and TRBJ1-1): ETGVTQSPTHLIKTRGQQVTLRCSSQSGHNTVSWYQQALGQGPQFIFQYYREEENGRGNFPPRFSGLQFPNYSSELNVNALELDDSALYLCASRQTIGGRAFFGQGTRLTVV.